The next 16 T cell receptor beta chains were all read from a single sample in a study of identical twins. TCRdb reprocessed the 5' RACE reads with MiXCR, giving one entry per CDR3 protein. The sample yields 350,000 to 400,000 distinct CDR3 sequences, approximately 8.7% seen once. Sequences were obtained from naive T cells sorted from blood. The receptors shown here come from a woman in her 50s in good health.

V and J are TRBV5-1 and TRBJ2-5, with D unclear. Germline CDR1 and CDR2: SGHRS and YFSETQ. The CDR3 is 13 amino acids. V gave up 2 bases and J gave up 2 bases, with 7 bases separating them. CDR3 coding DNA: TGCGCCAGCAGCTTCCCAGGACAAGAGACCCAGTACTTC. It is translated as CASSFPGQETQYF.

This clonotype has more than one count but fewer than ten. V is TRBV7-9 and J is TRBJ1-5; D is unresolved. CDR3 length equals 16 residues. V lost 1 base, J lost 5 bases, and 15 bases lay in between. In germline, CDR1 is SEHNR, CDR2 FQNEAQ (reference sequence). The CDR3, as DNA: TGTGCCAGCAGCTTAGTTGGACCAGGTCCCCATCAGCCCCAGCATTTT. This translates into CASSLVGPGPHQPQHF.

V is TRBV27 and J is TRBJ2-1, with D uncertain. CDR1 is MNHEY, CDR2 SMNVEV, per germline (reference sequence). V was cut by 3 bases and J by 3 bases, with 6 bases left in between. This CDR3 has 13 residues. For the CDR3, the DNA is TGTGCCAGCAGTTTCGTAGGCTACAATGAGCAGTTCTTC. Amino acids: CASSFVGYNEQFF.

This chain joins TRBV6-5 and TRBJ1-2, with a tentative D call TRBD1 (5 bases). The CDR3 is 13 amino acids. CDR1 is MNHEY, CDR2 SVGAGI, per germline. Deletions cut 7 bases from V and 1 base from J, with 10 bases between. This CDR3 is CASTPGVNYGYTF. CDR3 nucleotide sequence: TGTGCCAGCACCCCGGGGGTTAACTATGGCTACACCTTC.

This rearrangement joins TRBV20-1 to TRBJ2-5; D is ambiguous. Trimming removed 6 bases at V and 1 base at J, with 15 bases between. CDR1 and CDR2 from the germline V gene are DFQATT and SNEGSKA (reference sequence). The CDR3 is 14 amino acids. CDR3 bases: TGCAGTGCAAGCAATAGGTGGGTCCAAGAGACCCAGTACTTC. It specifies CSASNRWVQETQYF.

CDR3 bases: TGCAGTGCCGGGTCCTTCAACGGGGAGCAGTTCTTC. It specifies CSAGSFNGEQFF. This chain uses TRBV20-1 with TRBJ2-1, with unresolved D. This CDR3 is 12 amino acids long. The V gene lost 6 bases and the J gene lost 10 bases, with 16 bases spanning the gap. The germline CDR1 and CDR2 sequences are DFQATT and SNEGSKA (reference sequence).

This clonotype was counted at least ten times. The chain has TRBV6-5 and TRBJ2-2; D remains unclear. Trimming removed 5 bases from V and 6 bases from J, with 16 bases in between. Germline loops: CDR1 MNHEY, CDR2 SVGAGI. The CDR3 has 15 residues. This CDR3 reads CASSRLHGLSGELFF. CDR3 bases: TGTGCCAGCAGTCGTCTTCACGGATTGTCCGGGGAGCTGTTTTTT.

This clonotype occurred many times. The rearrangement uses TRBV12-5 and TRBJ2-6; D is possibly TRBD1 or TRBD2 (6 bases each). The CDR3 runs 19 residues. The germline V gene has CDR1 LGHNT and CDR2 FRNRAP. The V end lost 7 bases, the J end lost 0 bases, and 22 bases lay between the germline ends. In DNA, the CDR3 is TGTGCTAGTGCCCTCCCGCTGGGGGGCGCCCCCTCTGGGGCCAACGTCCTGACTTTC. It encodes CASALPLGGAPSGANVLTF. Filled out from reference TRBV12-5 and TRBJ2-6, the complete variable domain reads DARVTQTPRHKVTEMGQEVTMRCQPILGHNTVFWYRQTMMQGLELLAYFRNRAPLDDSGMPKDRFSAEMPDATLATLKIQPSEPRDSAVYFCASALPLGGAPSGANVLTFGAGSRLTVL.

The V and J genes are TRBV29-1 and TRBJ2-5; unclear D gene. This CDR3 has 11 amino acids. V lost 2 bases and J lost 5, with 6 bases in between. Germline CDR1 reads SQVTM; CDR2 reads ANQGSEA. As DNA, the CDR3 is TGCAGCGTTGAATACACCGAGACCCAGTACTTC. Amino acids: CSVEYTETQYF.

V is TRBV12-5 and J is TRBJ2-7; D not resolved. Germline CDR1 reads LGHNT; CDR2 reads FRNRAP. The CDR3 totals 13 residues. Trimming left V 2 bases short and J 2 bases short, with 7 bases between. The CDR3 reads CASGLPLAYEQYF. The CDR3, as DNA: TGTGCTAGTGGTTTGCCCCTCGCCTACGAGCAGTACTTC.

The chain has TRBV12-5 and TRBJ2-7, with TRBD2 matching over 12 bases. V dropped 3 bases and J dropped 2; count of bases not matched to a gene: 2. The CDR3 loop spans 15 amino acids. Germline V gene sequence: CDR1 LGHNT, CDR2 FRNRAP. The CDR3 sequence is CASGLRLAGAYEQYF. The CDR3 region has the DNA TGTGCTAGTGGTTTAAGACTAGCGGGGGCCTACGAGCAGTACTTC.

This clonotype was counted ten times or more. This CDR3 is CASSPSLLQGAGGNTIYF. For the CDR3, the DNA is TGTGCCAGCAGTCCATCCCTCTTACAGGGGGCGGGAGGAAACACCATATATTTT. The V gene is TRBV27, the J gene TRBJ1-3; 9 bases agree with TRBD1. The CDR3 sequence is 18 residues long. From germline, CDR1 is MNHEY and CDR2 SMNVEV (reference sequence). Trimming cost V 5 bases and J 4 bases; bases outside gene matches: 15.

This chain joins TRBV5-1 and TRBJ2-1; 9 bases align to TRBD2. Germline lookup yields CDR1 SGHRS and CDR2 YFSETQ. V lost 4 bases to trimming and J lost 4 bases; unmatched junction nucleotides: 9. The CDR3 has 16 residues. CDR3 loop: CASSLSTAGGYNEQFF. Here the CDR3 DNA reads TGCGCCAGCAGCCTTTCAACGGCGGGAGGGTACAATGAGCAGTTCTTC.

This clonotype came up many times. V is TRBV5-1 and J is TRBJ2-6, with D maybe TRBD2 (5 bases). This CDR3 has 15 residues. CDR1 and CDR2 (germline): SGHRS, YFSETQ. Trimming took 6 bases from V and 0 from J, leaving 10 bases between them. The CDR3 region is CASTLSDSGANVLTF. DNA of the CDR3: TGCGCCAGCACCCTTAGCGACTCTGGGGCCAACGTCCTGACTTTC.

This clonotype was observed a handful of times. This rearrangement joins TRBV5-1 to TRBJ2-7, with D perhaps matching TRBD1 (5 bases). This CDR3 spans 15 amino acids. The ends were cut back, 4 bases at V and 7 bases at J, with 21 bases in the middle. Germline-derived CDR1 and CDR2 are SGHRS and YFSETQ. The CDR3 DNA reads TGCGCCAGCAGCCTGGGGCGCCCTGGAGTCTGGGAGCAGTACGTC. Amino acid sequence: CASSLGRPGVWEQYV.

The chain carries TRBV12-3 or TRBV12-4 and TRBJ2-7, with D maybe TRBD2 (6 bases). The germline V and J ends were trimmed by 6 bases and 7 bases, with 19 bases remaining between them. The CDR3 is 14 amino acids. The chain's CDR3 is CASRHGGNGKEQYF. The CDR3 DNA reads TGTGCCAGCAGACATGGGGGGAACGGAAAAGAGCAGTACTTC.